This T cell receptor (beta chain) was recorded in a study of T-cell reconstitution after alpha-beta-depleted transplantation in children. In this sample, this clonotype turned up many times. Molecular barcoding with unique molecular identifiers was used for the TCRbeta library. MiXCR, run by TCRdb on the PCR reads, gives a single entry per CDR3 protein. The data show 800,000 to 1,000,000 distinct CDR3 sequences, with about 26% seen just once and 25% to 35% held by the top ten. V was clipped by 3 bases and J by 3 bases, with 2 bases between them. The germline CDR1 and CDR2 sequences are LNHDA and SQIVND (reference sequence). The CDR3 has 11 amino acids.

This specimen consisted of PBMCs, mostly from graft donor cells, obtained 360 days after TCRalphabeta/CD19-depleted stem cell transplant. V gene TRBV19 combines with J gene TRBJ2-5; no definite D call. The TCR was taken from a boy younger than two who had a stem cell transplant for SCID, so the T cells may come from the graft donor. The CDR3 nucleotides read TGTGCCAGTAGTATCGAAGAGACCCAGTACTTC. Its protein is CASSIEETQYF.